The clone carrying this T cell receptor beta chain was counted only a few times. In the original analysis: Amplification of reference gene primers provided the estimated nucleated cell counts. The repertoire was sequenced with immunoSEQ multiplex PCR; TCRdb's copy has only in-frame clones and lacks some. V and J calls and clone size follow that table, whereas D and trimming were derived from the DNA. The repertoire consists of about 120,000 clones, with around three quarters occurring once and the leading ten covering approximately 16%. The sample originates from a study of blood T cell repertoires in COVID-19. In the study overall: Acute and convalescent COVID-19 samples came from the United States, Italy and Spain. T cells, B-cell-depleted T cells, or PBMCs supplied cDNA or gDNA.

The sample was peripheral blood. The sequence derives from a man in his 60s with active or convalescent COVID-19.

CDR3 loop: CASSSWALGGTSGSIDEQYF. CDR3 DNA sequence: TGTGCCAGCAGCTCATGGGCACTCGGAGGGACTAGCGGGAGTATAGACGAGCAGTACTTC. The rearrangement uses TRBV28 and TRBJ2-7, with TRBD2 identical over 14 bases. The CDR3 is made up of 20 amino acids. Germline V gene sequence: CDR1 MDHEN, CDR2 SYDVKM. The junction had 21 bases not matched to a gene; V was cut back by 6 bases and J by 5 bases.